This T cell receptor beta chain was sequenced for a study of T cell responses to AZD1222 COVID-19 vaccine. Whole-study findings and limits: Scientists sampled the repertoires only once the peak T cell response had passed. Spike-specific TCR breadth and depth rose after two AZD1222 doses. Mostly white British, mostly female donors; authors suggested clonal diversity may be underestimated. Across the whole spike, CD4 TCRs peaked at regions 160-218 and 743-854.

The data were produced by immunoSEQ multiplex PCR, yet TCRdb's version contains in-frame clones alone and is incomplete. The data hold around 180,000 clones, with over 80% observed a single time. V shed 6 bases and J shed 5 bases, with 9 bases lying between them. Germline V gives CDR1 MDHEN, CDR2 SYDVKM. The CDR3 contains 12 residues. Comment on this clone: Its antigen is not known.

The gene calls are TRBV28 and TRBJ2-3, with D uncertain. Sequencing was performed on peripheral blood, taken on day 0 of MenACWY control vaccination. This clonotype originated in an adult in good health. The CDR3 sequence: CASSKAIDTQYF. As DNA, the CDR3 is TGTGCCAGCAGCAAAGCGATAGATACGCAGTATTTT.